Below, 31 T cell receptor beta chains from the same sample are listed, as sequenced in a study of blood T cell repertoires in COVID-19. Sequencing used immunoSEQ multiplex PCR; TCRdb keeps in-frame clones, though not all of them. The data hold roughly 200,000 clones, with 75% to 90% observed a single time. Sequencing was done on a sample of peripheral blood. These TCRs come from a man in his forties with acute or convalescent COVID-19.

This clone was found once. V and J are TRBV19 and TRBJ1-5, with 7 bases lining up with TRBD1. The CDR3 sequence is 17 residues long. Germline lookup yields CDR1 LNHDA and CDR2 SQIVND (reference sequence). Trimming cost V 1 base and J 3 bases; bases outside gene matches: 9. CDR3 residues: CASSIGPRGPDNQPQHF. In nucleotides, the CDR3 is TGTGCCAGTAGTATAGGGCCAAGGGGGCCGGACAATCAGCCCCAGCATTTT.

The J gene is TRBJ2-5, the V gene TRBV27; D gene ambiguous. The CDR3 consists of 14 residues. Germline CDR1 MNHEY, CDR2 SMNVEV (reference sequence). Trimming took off 0 bases at V and 7 bases at J, with 12 bases between the two ends. This CDR3 is CASSLSALRTTQYF. The CDR3 DNA is TGTGCCAGCAGTTTATCTGCCCTACGTACGACCCAGTACTTC.

The rearrangement uses TRBV19 and TRBJ1-2; no clear D. Germline lookup yields CDR1 LNHDA and CDR2 SQIVND (reference sequence). The CDR3 is made up of 14 amino acids. The V end was cut by 0 bases, the J end by 7 bases, with 12 bases between. CDR3 sequence (DNA): TGTGCCAGTAGTATAGATGGTCCCGGGAGTGGCTACACCTTC. Translated: CASSIDGPGSGYTF.

The J gene is TRBJ2-3, the V gene TRBV28; D is unresolved. This CDR3 is built from 16 residues. Trimming shortened V by 4 bases and J by 6 bases, and 20 bases separated the two germline ends. In germline, CDR1 is MDHEN, CDR2 SYDVKM. CDR3 loop: CASSSPQRNRRDTQYF. CDR3 bases: TGTGCCAGCAGTTCCCCGCAGAGGAACCGCCGGGATACGCAGTATTTT.

The chain carries TRBV4-2 and TRBJ2-1; 9 nucleotides match TRBD2. CDR3 length equals 15 residues. Germline lookup yields CDR1 LGHNA and CDR2 YNFKEQ. V gave up 0 bases and J gave up 9 bases; unmatched junction bases: 6. CDR3 sequence reads: CASSQEGTAGGEQFF. In DNA, the CDR3 is TGTGCCAGCAGCCAAGAAGGGACAGCGGGGGGTGAGCAGTTCTTC.

The chain is built from TRBV11-2 and TRBJ2-2; tentatively, D is TRBD1 (7 bases). The germline V gene has CDR1 SGHAT and CDR2 FQNNGV. The CDR3 extends over 14 amino acids. V was clipped by 4 bases and J by 7 bases, with 13 bases between them. This CDR3 is CASSWRGRGGELFF. CDR3 DNA: TGTGCCAGCAGCTGGAGGGGGCGCGGCGGGGAGCTGTTTTTT.

Here the CDR3 reads CASSQDIMLAGGSYNSPLHF. CDR3 bases: TGCGCCAGCAGCCAAGATATAATGCTGGCGGGGGGCTCCTATAATTCACCCCTCCACTTT. This chain uses TRBV4-1 with TRBJ1-6; D is perhaps TRBD1 (5 bases). The CDR3 has 20 amino acids. V dropped 0 bases and J dropped 0 bases, with 18 bases sitting between them. CDR1 is MGHRA, CDR2 YSYEKL, per germline.

The chain uses TRBV30 and TRBJ1-5; 8 positions match TRBD1. Germline CDR1 and CDR2: GTSNPN and SVGIG (reference sequence). The J segment lost 9 bases and the V segment lost 0 bases, leaving 10 bases of the junction unmatched. CDR3 length: 15 amino acids. The CDR3 DNA is TGTGCCTGGAGTGTACAAGCAGGGGGCGAGCGGCCCCAGCATTTT. Translating gives CAWSVQAGGERPQHF.

V and J are TRBV10-3 and TRBJ2-5, with 11 bases that match TRBD2. V lost 0 bases to trimming and J lost 3 bases; unmatched junction nucleotides: 3. CDR1 is ENHRY and CDR2 is SYGVKD in the germline V gene. This CDR3 region has 16 residues. The CDR3 DNA reads TGTGCCATCAGTGAGTCGACGGGACTAGCGGAAGAGACCCAGTACTTC. It is translated as CAISESTGLAEETQYF.

This clone occurred once. V usage is TRBV5-1 and J usage is TRBJ2-3; 12 nucleotides align to TRBD1. V shed 3 bases, J shed 4 bases, and the junction held 3 bases outside the gene matches. CDR3 length: 15 residues. Per germline, CDR1 SGHRS and CDR2 YFSETQ. CDR3 DNA sequence: TGCGCCAGCAGCTCGGGACAGGGGGCCGCAGATACGCAGTATTTT. Its protein product is CASSSGQGAADTQYF.

The rearrangement uses TRBV6-6 and TRBJ1-2; D is perhaps TRBD1 (6 bases). Trimming removed 9 bases from V and 2 bases from J, with 16 bases in between. The CDR3 covers 14 residues. CDR1 is MNHNY, CDR2 SVGAGI, per germline (reference sequence). As DNA, the CDR3 is TGTGCCAGTCTCAAGGGGGAATCCAACTATGGCTACACCTTC. Translation: CASLKGESNYGYTF.

The J gene is TRBJ1-1, the V gene TRBV20-1; possible D gene TRBD1, 5 bases. Germline CDR1 reads DFQATT; CDR2 reads SNEGSKA (reference sequence). With 3 bases removed from V and 4 bases from J, the gap between germline ends came to 15 bases. The CDR3 is 14 residues long. The CDR3 sequence: CSASVRGGGTEAFF. In DNA, the CDR3 is TGCAGTGCTAGTGTTCGGGGCGGGGGCACTGAAGCTTTCTTT.

CDR3 in DNA: TGTGCCAGCAGTTACTCCGTTCTAGGTGGCTACACCTTC. Residues: CASSYSVLGGYTF. The chain uses TRBV6-6 and TRBJ1-2; D remains unclear. The germline gives CDR1 MNHNY, CDR2 SVGAGI (reference sequence). Trimming took off 0 bases at V and 7 bases at J, with 9 bases between the two ends. The CDR3 loop spans 13 amino acids.

V is TRBV7-9 and J is TRBJ2-2; tentatively, D is TRBD2 (6 bases). The ends were cut back, 3 bases at V and 5 bases at J, with 7 bases in the middle. Germline lookup yields CDR1 SEHNR and CDR2 FQNEAQ (reference sequence). The CDR3 is made up of 13 amino acids. CDR3 DNA: TGTGCCAGCAGCTTTGGGGGGACCGGGGAGCTGTTTTTT. It translates to CASSFGGTGELFF.

The chain carries TRBV6-6 and TRBJ1-2, with a weak D call TRBD1 (6 bases). The CDR3 is 17 amino acids. From germline, CDR1 is MNHNY and CDR2 SVGAGI (reference sequence). Trimming removed 5 bases from V and 6 bases from J, with 25 bases in between. The CDR3 nucleotides are TGTGCCAGCAGTCGACTTGGACAGACCTCATCTCTTCATGGCTACACCTTC. It yields the protein CASSRLGQTSSLHGYTF.

The count of this clone is one. The rearrangement joins TRBV5-1 to TRBJ2-7; 9 nucleotides agree with TRBD1. CDR1 is SGHRS and CDR2 is YFSETQ in the germline V gene. The CDR3 sequence is 15 residues long. The ends lost 0 bases at V and 6 bases at J; junction bases unmatched: 7. CDR3: CASSLEPGQGVEQYF. CDR3 DNA sequence: TGCGCCAGCAGCTTGGAACCGGGACAGGGAGTCGAGCAGTACTTC. The full variable domain, rest sourced from reference TRBV5-1 and TRBJ2-7, is KAGVTQTPRYLIKTRGQQVTLSCSPISGHRSVSWYQQTPGQGLQFLFEYFSETQRNKGNFPGRFSGRQFSNSRSEMNVSTLELGDSALYLCASSLEPGQGVEQYFGPGTRLTVT.

The CDR3 coding sequence is TGTGCCAGCAGTTACAATCGGGGCAGGGAGGGGAATGGCTACACCTTC. Translation: CASSYNRGREGNGYTF. The chain joins TRBV6-5 to TRBJ1-2; TRBD1 might be the D (5 bases). Germline CDR1 and CDR2: MNHEY and SVGAGI. This CDR3 has 16 amino acids. V gave up 2 bases and J gave up 6 bases, with 19 bases separating them.

This rearrangement joins TRBV10-3 to TRBJ1-3; 9 bases align to TRBD1. The V segment lost 1 base and the J segment 1 base; nucleotides outside the gene matches: 5. Germline loops: CDR1 ENHRY, CDR2 SYGVKD. The CDR3 has 17 residues. The CDR3 protein is CAISEFRTGASGNTIYF. DNA of the CDR3: TGTGCCATCAGTGAGTTTAGGACAGGGGCTTCTGGAAACACCATATATTTT.

This rearrangement joins TRBV7-3 to TRBJ1-1; 10 nucleotides match TRBD1. CDR3 size: 14 residues. The V gene's germline CDR1 is SGHTA and CDR2 FQGTGA. After removal of 5 bases from V and 5 bases from J, the junction contained 5 bases not matched to a gene. The CDR3 bases are TGTGCCAGCAGCGCTGGGACAGGGGAGACTGAAGCTTTCTTT. This codes for CASSAGTGETEAFF.

V usage is TRBV5-1 and J usage is TRBJ2-2, with 7 positions matching TRBD1. CDR1 SGHRS and CDR2 YFSETQ come from the germline V gene. The J segment lost 6 bases and the V segment lost 1 base, leaving 6 bases of the junction unmatched. The CDR3 has 15 amino acids. CDR3 protein: CASSLLGGEAGELFF. The CDR3 region has the DNA TGCGCCAGCAGCTTGTTAGGGGGCGAAGCCGGGGAGCTGTTTTTT.

The V call is TRBV27, the J call TRBJ1-3, with D maybe TRBD1 (6 bases). Per germline, CDR1 MNHEY and CDR2 SMNVEV (reference sequence). The ends were cut back, 0 bases at V and 5 bases at J, with 11 bases in the middle. The CDR3 is 15 amino acids. The CDR3, as DNA: TGTGCCAGCAGTTTATCGTCGGGACACAGAAACACCATATATTTT. Translation gives CASSLSSGHRNTIYF.

The chain carries TRBV6-6 and TRBJ2-3; D not certain. The CDR3 has 16 residues. The ends were cut back, 0 bases at V and 2 bases at J, with 12 bases in the middle. CDR1 and CDR2 from the germline V gene are MNHNY and SVGAGI (reference sequence). CDR3 sequence (DNA): TGTGCCAGCAGTTACTCGATTACAGCTTCCACAGATACGCAGTATTTT. Residues: CASSYSITASTDTQYF.

The chain is built from TRBV6-5 and TRBJ1-6; TRBD1 matches 7 bases. The CDR3 has 14 residues. Unmatched junction bases numbered 9, after V lost 6 bases and J lost 10 bases. CDR1 is MNHEY and CDR2 is SVGAGI in the germline V gene. In nucleotides, the CDR3 is TGTGCCAGCAGGGCCACAGGGGAACCGTCACCCCTCCACTTT. Encoded protein: CASRATGEPSPLHF.

The V call is TRBV19, the J call TRBJ2-5; D gene uncertain. The germline CDR1 and CDR2 sequences are LNHDA and SQIVND (reference sequence). This CDR3 region has 13 residues. V was clipped by 1 base and J by 5 bases, with 8 bases between them. The CDR3 spells CASSIAPRETQYF. The CDR3 DNA sequence: TGTGCCAGTAGTATAGCCCCCCGGGAGACCCAGTACTTC.

V and J are TRBV7-2 and TRBJ1-5; D unclear. V lost 5 bases and J 6 bases, leaving 14 bases between the germline ends. CDR3 length equals 14 residues. Looked up from germline, CDR1 is SGHTA and CDR2 is FQGNSA. CDR3 bases: TGTGCCAGCAGCCCAGCGGCAACGGTTCAGCCCCAGCATTTT. Protein: CASSPAATVQPQHF.

CDR3 nucleotides: TGTGCCAGCAGAAGGGGTGGCAATCAGCCCCAGCATTTT. This translates into CASRRGGNQPQHF. V and J are TRBV28 and TRBJ1-5, with D maybe TRBD1 (5 bases). The CDR3 loop spans 13 amino acids. Germline loops: CDR1 MDHEN, CDR2 SYDVKM. With 6 bases removed from V and 2 bases from J, the gap between germline ends came to 8 bases.

The chain has TRBV2 and TRBJ1-4; TRBD1 agrees at 10 bases. Trimming took 3 bases from V and 8 from J; bases not matched to a gene: 3. CDR1 and CDR2 (germline): SNHLY, FYNNEI. This CDR3 region has 14 residues. The CDR3 region has the DNA TGTGCCAGCAGTGACGGGACAGGGGTGGAAAAACTGTTTTTT. It translates to CASSDGTGVEKLFF.

The chain links TRBV9 to TRBJ2-7; D is unclear. The CDR3 sequence is 13 residues long. Germline CDR1 reads SGDLS; CDR2 reads YYNGEE. The V end was cut by 3 bases, the J end by 7 bases, with 14 bases between. Here the CDR3 reads CASSADDSREQYF. As DNA, the CDR3 is TGTGCCAGCAGCGCCGATGATTCGCGGGAGCAGTACTTC.

The J gene is TRBJ1-1, the V gene TRBV12-1; the table's D gene call, TRBD1, was not cross checked with the DNA. TRBV12-1 is a pseudogene. The CDR3 runs 16 residues. The CDR3 sequence is CASSFRDSRMDTEAFF. As DNA, the CDR3 is TGTGCCAGCAGCTTCCGGGACAGTCGAATGGACACTGAAGCTTTCTTT.

This sequence joins TRBV19 and TRBJ2-1; 10 bases align to TRBD2. This CDR3 has 14 amino acids. V lost 5 bases, J lost 5 bases, and 3 bases stayed unmatched. From germline, CDR1 is LNHDA and CDR2 SQIVND (reference sequence). CDR3 protein: CASSGLAVHNEQFF. As DNA, the CDR3 is TGTGCCAGTAGTGGACTAGCGGTCCACAATGAGCAGTTCTTC. The whole variable domain, filled in from reference TRBV19 and TRBJ2-1, reads DGGITQSPKYLFRKEGQNVTLSCEQNLNHDAMYWYRQDPGQGLRLIYYSQIVNDFQKGDIAEGYSVSREKKESFPLTVTSAQKNPTAFYLCASSGLAVHNEQFFGPGTRLTVL.

J is TRBJ2-5 and V is TRBV5-4; TRBD2 might be the D (7 bases). Trimming stripped 5 bases from V and 5 bases from J, with 13 bases between. CDR1 is SGHNT and CDR2 is YYREEE in the germline V gene (reference sequence). The CDR3 is 13 residues long. CDR3 loop: CASRRRGQETQYF. CDR3 DNA: TGTGCCAGCAGACGGCGGGGGCAGGAGACCCAGTACTTC.